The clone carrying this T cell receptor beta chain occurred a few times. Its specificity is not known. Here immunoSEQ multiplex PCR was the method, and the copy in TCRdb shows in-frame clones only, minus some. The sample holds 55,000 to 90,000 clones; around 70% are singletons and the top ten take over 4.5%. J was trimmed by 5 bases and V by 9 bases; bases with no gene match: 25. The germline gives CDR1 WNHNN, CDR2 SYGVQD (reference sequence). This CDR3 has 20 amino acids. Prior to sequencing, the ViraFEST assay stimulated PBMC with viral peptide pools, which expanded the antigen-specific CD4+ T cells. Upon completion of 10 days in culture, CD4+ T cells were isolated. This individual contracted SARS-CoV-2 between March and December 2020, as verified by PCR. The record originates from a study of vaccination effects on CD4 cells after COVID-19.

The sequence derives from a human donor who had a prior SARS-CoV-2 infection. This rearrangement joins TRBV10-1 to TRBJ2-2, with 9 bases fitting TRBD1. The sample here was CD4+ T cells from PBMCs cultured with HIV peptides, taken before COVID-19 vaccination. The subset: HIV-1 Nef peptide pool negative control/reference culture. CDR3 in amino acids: CASLRHLYTGGLIRTGELFF. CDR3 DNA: TGCGCCAGTCTTCGGCACCTTTACACAGGGGGCTTAATAAGGACCGGGGAGCTGTTTTTT.